This TCR beta chain was identified in a study of T cell repertoires in cytomegalovirus infection. Study overall: An indication of both CMV infection and matching HLA type came from public TCR beta signatures.

In TCRdb, the reads were re-called with MiXCR into one record per CDR3 protein. The sample holds roughly 300,000 distinct CDR3 sequences, about 25% seen once. The germline V gene has CDR1 MNHNS and CDR2 SASEGT. The V gene lost 2 bases and the J gene lost 4 bases, with 15 bases spanning the gap. This CDR3 comprises 15 residues. Whole-study results and caveats: Summed frequency of shared TCR beta families picked out CMV carriers who also had the relevant HLA. HLA-C-restricted TCR beta clonotypes specific for CMV led the ex vivo response.

This clonotype has just a few counts. Its antigen remains unknown. Sequences were obtained from PBMCs. The rearrangement uses TRBV6-1 and TRBJ2-7; no reliable D call. This TCR was recovered from a human donor in good health (CMV status not recorded). Some clones in this sample may be carry-over from other donors' samples. This CDR3 is CASSERNFELYEQYF. In DNA form, the CDR3 reads TGTGCCAGCAGTGAAAGGAACTTTGAGTTGTACGAGCAGTACTTC.